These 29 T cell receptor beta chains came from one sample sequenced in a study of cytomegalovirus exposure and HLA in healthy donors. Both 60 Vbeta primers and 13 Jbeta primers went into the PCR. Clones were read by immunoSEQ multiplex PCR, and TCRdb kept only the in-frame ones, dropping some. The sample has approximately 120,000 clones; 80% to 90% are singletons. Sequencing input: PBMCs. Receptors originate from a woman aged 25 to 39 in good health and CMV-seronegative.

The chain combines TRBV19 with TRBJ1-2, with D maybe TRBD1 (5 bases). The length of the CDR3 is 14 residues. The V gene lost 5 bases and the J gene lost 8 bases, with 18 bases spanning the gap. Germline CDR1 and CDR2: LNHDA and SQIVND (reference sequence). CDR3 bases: TGTGCCAGTAGTTCGCCCGGCAGGGTGGGGGGCTACACCTTC. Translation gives CASSSPGRVGGYTF.

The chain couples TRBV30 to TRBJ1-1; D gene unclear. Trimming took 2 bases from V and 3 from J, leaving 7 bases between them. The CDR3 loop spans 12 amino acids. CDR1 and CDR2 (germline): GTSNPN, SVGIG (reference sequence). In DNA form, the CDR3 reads TGTGCCTGGAGTCAAGAGTACACTGAAGCTTTCTTT. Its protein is CAWSQEYTEAFF. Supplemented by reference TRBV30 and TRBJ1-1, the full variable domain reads SQTIHQWPATLVQPVGSPLSLECTVEGTSNPNLYWYRQAAGRGLQLLFYSVGIGQISSEVPQNLSASRPQDRQFILSSKKLLLSDSGFYLCAWSQEYTEAFFGQGTRLTVV.

The CDR3 coding sequence is TGTGCCTGGAAGGGACAGCGGCTTAACTATGGCTACACCTTC. Translating gives CAWKGQRLNYGYTF. This chain joins TRBV30 and TRBJ1-2; 7 nucleotides line up with TRBD1. The CDR3 spans 14 residues. CDR1 and CDR2 (germline): GTSNPN, SVGIG (reference sequence). V shed 4 bases, J shed 1 base, and the junction held 6 bases outside the gene matches.

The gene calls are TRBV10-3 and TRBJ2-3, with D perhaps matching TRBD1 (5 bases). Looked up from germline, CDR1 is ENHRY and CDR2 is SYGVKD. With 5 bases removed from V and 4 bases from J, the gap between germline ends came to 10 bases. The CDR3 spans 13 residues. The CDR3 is CAISSPRADTQYF. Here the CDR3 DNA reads TGTGCCATCAGTTCACCCAGGGCAGATACGCAGTATTTT.

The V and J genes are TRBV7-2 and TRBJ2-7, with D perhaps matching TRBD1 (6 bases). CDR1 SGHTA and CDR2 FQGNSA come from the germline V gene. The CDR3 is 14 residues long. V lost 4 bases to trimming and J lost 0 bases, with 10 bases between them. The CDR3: CASSSTGLSYEQYF. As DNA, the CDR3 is TGTGCCAGCAGCTCGACAGGCCTCTCCTACGAGCAGTACTTC.

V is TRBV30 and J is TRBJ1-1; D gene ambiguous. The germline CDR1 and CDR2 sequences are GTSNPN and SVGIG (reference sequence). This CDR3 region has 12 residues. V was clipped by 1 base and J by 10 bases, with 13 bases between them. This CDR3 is CAWSASHPTAFF. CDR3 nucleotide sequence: TGTGCCTGGAGTGCCTCACACCCCACAGCTTTCTTT. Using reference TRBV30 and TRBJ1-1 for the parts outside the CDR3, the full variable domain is SQTIHQWPATLVQPVGSPLSLECTVEGTSNPNLYWYRQAAGRGLQLLFYSVGIGQISSEVPQNLSASRPQDRQFILSSKKLLLSDSGFYLCAWSASHPTAFFGQGTRLTVV.

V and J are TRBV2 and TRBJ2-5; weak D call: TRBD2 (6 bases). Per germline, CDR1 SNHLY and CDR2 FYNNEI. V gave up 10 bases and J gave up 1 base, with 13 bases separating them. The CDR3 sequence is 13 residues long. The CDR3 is CANQTGLQETQYF. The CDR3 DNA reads TGTGCCAACCAGACGGGACTCCAAGAGACCCAGTACTTC.

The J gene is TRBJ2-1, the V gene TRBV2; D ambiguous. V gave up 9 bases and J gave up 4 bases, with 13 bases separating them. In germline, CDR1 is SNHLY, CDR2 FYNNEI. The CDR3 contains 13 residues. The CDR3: CASDSQRYNEQFF. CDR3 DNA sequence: TGTGCCAGTGACTCGCAGAGGTACAATGAGCAGTTCTTC.

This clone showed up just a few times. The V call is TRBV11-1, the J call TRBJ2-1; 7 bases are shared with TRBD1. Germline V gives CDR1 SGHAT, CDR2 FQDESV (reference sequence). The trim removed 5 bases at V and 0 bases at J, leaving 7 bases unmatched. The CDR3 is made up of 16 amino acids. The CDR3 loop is CASSTRQGSSYNEQFF. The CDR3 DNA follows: TGTGCCAGCAGCACGCGACAGGGTAGCTCCTACAATGAGCAGTTCTTC.

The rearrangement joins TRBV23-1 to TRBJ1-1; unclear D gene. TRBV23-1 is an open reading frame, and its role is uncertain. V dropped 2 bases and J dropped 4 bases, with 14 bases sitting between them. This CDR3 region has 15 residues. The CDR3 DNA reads TGCGCCAGCAGTCAAGCCCCGGGTTATACCACTGAAGCTTTCTTT. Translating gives CASSQAPGYTTEAFF.

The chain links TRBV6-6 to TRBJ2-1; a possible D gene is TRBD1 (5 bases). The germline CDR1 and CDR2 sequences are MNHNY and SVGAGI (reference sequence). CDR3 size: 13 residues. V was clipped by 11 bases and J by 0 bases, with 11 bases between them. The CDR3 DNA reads TGTGCCTCGACTGACAGCTCCTACAATGAGCAGTTCTTC. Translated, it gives CASTDSSYNEQFF.

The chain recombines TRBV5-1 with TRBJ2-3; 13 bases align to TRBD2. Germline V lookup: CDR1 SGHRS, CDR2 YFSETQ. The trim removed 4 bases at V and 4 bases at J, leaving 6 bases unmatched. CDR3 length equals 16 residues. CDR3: CASSPGLAGFADTQYF. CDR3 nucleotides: TGCGCCAGCAGCCCGGGACTAGCGGGGTTCGCAGATACGCAGTATTTT.

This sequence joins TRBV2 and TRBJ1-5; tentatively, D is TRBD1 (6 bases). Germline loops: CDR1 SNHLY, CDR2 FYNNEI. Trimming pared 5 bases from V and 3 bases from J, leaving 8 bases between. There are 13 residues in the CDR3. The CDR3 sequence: CASSRDTNQPQHF. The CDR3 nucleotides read TGTGCCAGCAGTCGGGACACCAATCAGCCCCAGCATTTT.

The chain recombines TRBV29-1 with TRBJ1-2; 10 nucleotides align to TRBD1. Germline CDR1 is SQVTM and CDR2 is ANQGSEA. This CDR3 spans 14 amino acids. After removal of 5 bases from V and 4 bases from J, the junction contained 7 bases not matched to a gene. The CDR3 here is CSVLDRGVSYGYTF. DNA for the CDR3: TGCAGCGTTTTGGACAGGGGGGTGAGCTATGGCTACACCTTC. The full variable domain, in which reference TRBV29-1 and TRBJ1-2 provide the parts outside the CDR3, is SAVISQKPSRDICQRGTSLTIQCQVDSQVTMMFWYRQQPGQSLTLIATANQGSEATYESGFVIDKFPISRPNLTFSTLTVSNMSPEDSSIYLCSVLDRGVSYGYTFGSGTRLTVV.

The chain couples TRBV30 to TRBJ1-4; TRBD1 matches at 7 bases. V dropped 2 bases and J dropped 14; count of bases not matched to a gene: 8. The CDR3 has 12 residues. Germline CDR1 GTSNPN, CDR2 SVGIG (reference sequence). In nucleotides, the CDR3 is TGTGCCTGGAGTAACTTTCGGGACAGCCTGTTTTTT. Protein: CAWSNFRDSLFF. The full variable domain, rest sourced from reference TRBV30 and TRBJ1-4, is SQTIHQWPATLVQPVGSPLSLECTVEGTSNPNLYWYRQAAGRGLQLLFYSVGIGQISSEVPQNLSASRPQDRQFILSSKKLLLSDSGFYLCAWSNFRDSLFFGSGTQLSVL.

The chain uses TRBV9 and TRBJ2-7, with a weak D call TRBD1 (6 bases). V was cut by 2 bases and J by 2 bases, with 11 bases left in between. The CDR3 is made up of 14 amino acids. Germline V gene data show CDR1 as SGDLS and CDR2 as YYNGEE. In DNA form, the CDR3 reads TGTGCCAGCAGCGTCGGGACATCAACCTACGAGCAGTACTTC. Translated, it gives CASSVGTSTYEQYF.

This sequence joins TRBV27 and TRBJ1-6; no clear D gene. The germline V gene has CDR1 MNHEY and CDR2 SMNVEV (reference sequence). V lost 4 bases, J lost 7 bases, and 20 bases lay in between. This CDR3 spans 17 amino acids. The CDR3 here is CASSYVGSNAPNSPLHF. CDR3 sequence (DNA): TGTGCCAGCAGTTACGTGGGCTCTAACGCCCCGAATTCACCCCTCCACTTT.

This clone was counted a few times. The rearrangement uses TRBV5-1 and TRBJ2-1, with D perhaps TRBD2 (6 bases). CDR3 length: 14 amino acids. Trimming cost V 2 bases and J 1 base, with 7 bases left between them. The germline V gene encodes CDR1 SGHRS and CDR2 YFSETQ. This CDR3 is CASSFRESYNEQFF. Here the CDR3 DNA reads TGCGCCAGCAGCTTTCGGGAGTCCTACAATGAGCAGTTCTTC. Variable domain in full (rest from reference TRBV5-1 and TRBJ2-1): KAGVTQTPRYLIKTRGQQVTLSCSPISGHRSVSWYQQTPGQGLQFLFEYFSETQRNKGNFPGRFSGRQFSNSRSEMNVSTLELGDSALYLCASSFRESYNEQFFGPGTRLTVL.

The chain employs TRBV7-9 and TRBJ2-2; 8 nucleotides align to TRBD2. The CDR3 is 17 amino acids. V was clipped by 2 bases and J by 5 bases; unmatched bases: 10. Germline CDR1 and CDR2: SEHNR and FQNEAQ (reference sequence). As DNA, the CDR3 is TGTGCCAGCAGCTTAACTAGCGGCTCCCTGGGGACCGGGGAGCTGTTTTTT. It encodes CASSLTSGSLGTGELFF.

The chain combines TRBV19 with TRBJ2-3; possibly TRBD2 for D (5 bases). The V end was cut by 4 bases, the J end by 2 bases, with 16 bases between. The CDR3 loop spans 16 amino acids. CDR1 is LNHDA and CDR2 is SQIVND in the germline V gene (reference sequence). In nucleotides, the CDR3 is TGTGCCAGTAGTAAGGCTAGCTCCTCTTACACAGATACGCAGTATTTT. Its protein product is CASSKASSSYTDTQYF.

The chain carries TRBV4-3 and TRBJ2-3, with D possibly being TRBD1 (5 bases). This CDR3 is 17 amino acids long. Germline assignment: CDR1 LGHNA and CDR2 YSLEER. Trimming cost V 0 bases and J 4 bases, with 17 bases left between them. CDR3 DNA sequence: TGCGCCAGCAGCCAAGAACGGGTAGGGGCATGGCCAGATACGCAGTATTTT. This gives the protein CASSQERVGAWPDTQYF.

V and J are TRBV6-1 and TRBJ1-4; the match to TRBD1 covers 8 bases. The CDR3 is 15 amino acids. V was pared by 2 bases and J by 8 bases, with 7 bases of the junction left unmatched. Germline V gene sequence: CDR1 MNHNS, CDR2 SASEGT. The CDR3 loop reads CASSEWQGAYEKLFF. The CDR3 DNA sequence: TGTGCCAGCAGTGAATGGCAGGGGGCGTACGAAAAACTGTTTTTT.

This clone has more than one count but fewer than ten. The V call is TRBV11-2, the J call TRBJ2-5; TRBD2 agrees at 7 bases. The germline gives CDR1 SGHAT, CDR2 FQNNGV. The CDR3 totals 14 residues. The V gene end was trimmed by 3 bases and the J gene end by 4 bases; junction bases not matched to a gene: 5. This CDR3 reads CASSLGREGETQYF. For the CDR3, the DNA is TGTGCCAGCAGCTTGGGCAGGGAGGGAGAGACCCAGTACTTC.

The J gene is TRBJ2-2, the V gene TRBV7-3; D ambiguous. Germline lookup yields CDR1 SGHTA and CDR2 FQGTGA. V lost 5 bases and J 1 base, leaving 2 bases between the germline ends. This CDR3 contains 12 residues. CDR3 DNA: TGTGCCAGCAGCCTGAACACCGGGGAGCTGTTTTTT. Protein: CASSLNTGELFF.

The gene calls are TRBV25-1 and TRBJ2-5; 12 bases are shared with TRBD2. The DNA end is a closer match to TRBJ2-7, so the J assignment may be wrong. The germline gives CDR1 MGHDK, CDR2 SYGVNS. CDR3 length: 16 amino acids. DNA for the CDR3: TGTGCCAGCAGTGGGACTAGCGGGATAGGGTTCGACGAGCAGTACTTC. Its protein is CASSGTSGIGFDEQYF.

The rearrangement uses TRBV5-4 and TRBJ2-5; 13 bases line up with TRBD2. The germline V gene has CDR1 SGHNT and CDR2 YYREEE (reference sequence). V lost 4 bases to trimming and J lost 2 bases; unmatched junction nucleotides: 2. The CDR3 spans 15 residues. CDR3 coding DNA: TGTGCCAGCAGCACGGGACTAGCGGGGCAAGAGACCCAGTACTTC. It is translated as CASSTGLAGQETQYF.

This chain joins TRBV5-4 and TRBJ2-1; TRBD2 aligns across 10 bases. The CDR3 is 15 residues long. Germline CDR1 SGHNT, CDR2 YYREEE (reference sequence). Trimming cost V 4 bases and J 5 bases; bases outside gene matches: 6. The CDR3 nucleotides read TGTGCCAGCAGCCCAGCGGGAGGGCCGCACAATGAGCAGTTCTTC. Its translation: CASSPAGGPHNEQFF.

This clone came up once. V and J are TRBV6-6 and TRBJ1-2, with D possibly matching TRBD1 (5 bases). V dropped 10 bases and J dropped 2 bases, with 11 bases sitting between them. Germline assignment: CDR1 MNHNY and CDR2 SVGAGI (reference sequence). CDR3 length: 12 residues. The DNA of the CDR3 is TGTGCCAACCGGGACTCAAACTATGGCTACACCTTC. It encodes CANRDSNYGYTF.

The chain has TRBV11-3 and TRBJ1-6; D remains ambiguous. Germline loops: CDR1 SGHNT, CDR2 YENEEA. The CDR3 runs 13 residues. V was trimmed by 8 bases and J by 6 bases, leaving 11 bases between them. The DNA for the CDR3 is TGTGCCAGCGCACACAGCGGTAATTCACCCCTCCACTTT. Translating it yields CASAHSGNSPLHF.